The next 19 T cell receptor beta chains were all read from a single sample in a study of blood T cell repertoires in COVID-19. Sequencing was performed with immunoSEQ multiplex PCR; in TCRdb, only in-frame clones are kept and a portion is missing. Counted here are some 160,000 clones, about 80% occurring once; the ten biggest clones make up more than 1.5%. The sample taken for sequencing was peripheral blood. These receptor sequences come from a human donor in a cohort sampled during active COVID-19.

The V and J genes are TRBV14 and TRBJ1-2; 7 bases are shared with TRBD1. The CDR3 extends over 12 amino acids. Germline CDR1 SGHDN, CDR2 FVKESK. With 3 bases clipped from V and 7 bases from J, the junction kept 2 bases outside the gene matches. The CDR3 reads CASSHDRAGYTF. Here the CDR3 DNA reads TGTGCCAGCAGCCATGACAGGGCTGGCTACACCTTC.

The chain joins TRBV19 to TRBJ1-1; D gene uncertain. This CDR3 has 14 amino acids. V lost 5 bases and J lost 1, with 11 bases in between. Germline V gene data show CDR1 as LNHDA and CDR2 as SQIVND (reference sequence). DNA for the CDR3: TGTGCCAGTAGTGGTGTCAACTCGAACACTGAAGCTTTCTTT. As protein: CASSGVNSNTEAFF.

The gene calls are TRBV9 and TRBJ2-7, with D maybe TRBD1 (6 bases). CDR1 and CDR2 from the germline V gene are SGDLS and YYNGEE. V was trimmed by 0 bases and J by 1 base, leaving 8 bases between them. The CDR3 runs 14 residues. CDR3 region: CASSVDRVSYEQYF. The DNA of the CDR3 is TGTGCCAGCAGCGTAGACAGGGTGTCCTACGAGCAGTACTTC.

This chain links TRBV6-5 with TRBJ2-1; TRBD2 agrees at 9 bases. The length of the CDR3 is 13 residues. Losses at the gene ends were 6 bases for V and 9 bases for J; bases not matched to a gene: 6. CDR1 MNHEY and CDR2 SVGAGI come from the germline V gene. CDR3 sequence reads: CASRPGLALEQFF. The DNA for the CDR3 is TGTGCCAGCAGACCGGGACTAGCTCTTGAGCAGTTCTTC.

CDR3 sequence (DNA): TGTGCCAGCAGCTTGGGCCCGGGACAGACGAATGAAAAACTGTTTTTT. It specifies CASSLGPGQTNEKLFF. J is TRBJ1-4 and V is TRBV5-5; 7 nucleotides line up with TRBD1. The V segment lost 0 bases and the J segment 5 bases; nucleotides outside the gene matches: 7. The germline gives CDR1 SGHKS, CDR2 YYEKEE (reference sequence). This CDR3 is built from 16 residues.

This clone was detected a few times. The chain carries TRBV3-1 (or the pseudogene TRBV3-2) and TRBJ1-2, with D possibly TRBD1 on 5 matching bases. This CDR3 region has 14 residues. V lost 0 bases and J 3 bases, leaving 8 bases between the germline ends. Germline CDR1 reads LGHDT; CDR2 reads YNNKEL (reference sequence). The CDR3 loop reads CASSQDGRDYGYTF. CDR3 sequence (DNA): TGTGCCAGCAGCCAAGACGGCAGGGACTATGGCTACACCTTC.

The chain uses TRBV29-1 and TRBJ1-4; tentatively, D is TRBD1 (6 bases). The CDR3 has 13 residues. Deletions cut 6 bases from V and 5 bases from J, with 13 bases between. Germline V gene sequence: CDR1 SQVTM, CDR2 ANQGSEA. DNA of the CDR3: TGCAGCGTGGGGACATTCGCGAATGAAAAACTGTTTTTT. This gives the protein CSVGTFANEKLFF.

For the CDR3, the DNA is TGTGCCAGCAGATGGGGGACAGGGGAAATCGAAGAGACCCAGTACTTC. It codes for CASRWGTGEIEETQYF. V gene TRBV6-6 combines with J gene TRBJ2-5; 10 bases align to TRBD1. The length of the CDR3 is 16 residues. V lost 6 bases and J lost 3; bases outside the gene matches: 10. Germline lookup yields CDR1 MNHNY and CDR2 SVGAGI (reference sequence).

This clone came up once. This sequence joins TRBV3-1 (or the pseudogene TRBV3-2) and TRBJ1-3, with D unresolved. Trimming removed 4 bases at V and 4 bases at J, with 11 bases between. CDR1 and CDR2 from the germline V gene are LGHDT and YNNKEL (reference sequence). The CDR3 is made up of 14 amino acids. In nucleotides, the CDR3 is TGTGCCAGCAGCCGCCGCGGGGAGGGAAACACCATATATTTT. The encoded protein is CASSRRGEGNTIYF.

This clone was seen a few times. The chain links TRBV2 to TRBJ2-7, with TRBD2 as a possible D gene (6 bases). The CDR3 covers 13 residues. Looked up from germline, CDR1 is SNHLY and CDR2 is FYNNEI. V gave up 3 bases and J gave up 5 bases, with 11 bases separating them. CDR3 sequence reads: CASSEPPSDEQYF. CDR3 DNA: TGTGCCAGCAGTGAGCCCCCTAGCGACGAGCAGTACTTC.

Of note for this clone: Other DNA sequences in this specimen translate into the identical CDR3. The rearrangement links TRBV5-1 to TRBJ1-1; D gene ambiguous. V was clipped by 0 bases and J by 1 base, with 7 bases between them. Germline V lookup: CDR1 SGHRS, CDR2 YFSETQ. The CDR3 has 14 amino acids. The CDR3, as DNA: TGCGCCAGCAGCTTGGTCGGGGAGAACACTGAAGCTTTCTTT. The encoded protein is CASSLVGENTEAFF.

The chain combines TRBV7-9 with TRBJ1-1, with TRBD1 matching over 9 bases. Germline V gives CDR1 SEHNR, CDR2 FQNEAQ (reference sequence). This CDR3 comprises 14 residues. The V and J ends lost 8 bases and 4 bases, in that order; junction bases with no gene match: 8. CDR3 in DNA: TGTGCCAGCGCCGGACAGGGGTTGGGCACTGAAGCTTTCTTT. Amino acid sequence: CASAGQGLGTEAFF. Together with reference TRBV7-9 and TRBJ1-1, the CDR3 gives the full variable domain: DTGVSQNPRHKITKRGQNVTFRCDPISEHNRLYWYRQTLGQGPEFLTYFQNEAQLEKSRLLSDRFSAERPKGSFSTLEIQRTEQGDSAMYLCASAGQGLGTEAFFGQGTRLTVV.

The J gene is TRBJ2-3, the V gene TRBV11-2, with 7 bases fitting TRBD2. CDR1 and CDR2 (germline): SGHAT, FQNNGV. The CDR3 sequence is 16 residues long. Trimming removed 5 bases from V and 0 bases from J; junction bases left unmatched: 8. CDR3 amino acids: CASSPPSGTSTDTQYF. CDR3 bases: TGTGCCAGCAGCCCACCGAGCGGGACTAGCACAGATACGCAGTATTTT.

The gene calls are TRBV7-2 and TRBJ1-4; 7 positions match TRBD1. Per germline, CDR1 SGHTA and CDR2 FQGNSA. The CDR3 is 15 residues long. Trimming took 0 bases from V and 14 from J; bases not matched to a gene: 12. The CDR3 DNA reads TGTGCCAGCAGCTTAGCGGAGGGGGCGGGTATAGGGCTGTTTTTT. As protein: CASSLAEGAGIGLFF. The entire variable domain, with the rest obtained from reference TRBV7-2 and TRBJ1-4, is as follows: GAGVSQSPSNKVTEKGKDVELRCDPISGHTALYWYRQSLGQGLEFLIYFQGNSAPDKSGLPSDRFSAERTGGSVSTLTIQRTQQEDSAVYLCASSLAEGAGIGLFFGSGTQLSVL.

A single count supports this clone. The chain carries TRBV10-2 and TRBJ2-7; TRBD2 matches at 13 bases. CDR1 is WSHSY and CDR2 is SAAADI in the germline V gene. V shed 6 bases, J shed 7 bases, and the junction held 6 bases outside the gene matches. The CDR3 runs to 14 residues. The CDR3 loop reads CASRPGLAGSEQYF. CDR3 sequence (DNA): TGCGCCAGCAGACCGGGACTAGCGGGGAGTGAGCAGTACTTC.

The gene calls are TRBV4-3 and TRBJ2-7; D perhaps matches TRBD1 (5 bases). V was pared by 2 bases and J by 7 bases, with 12 bases between. The CDR3 sequence is 13 residues long. Germline CDR1 LGHNA, CDR2 YSLEER. In DNA form, the CDR3 reads TGCGCCAGCAGCCAACTGGACAATGGGGAGCAGTACTTC. Protein: CASSQLDNGEQYF.

The V call is TRBV6-5, the J call TRBJ1-5; no clear D gene. Germline CDR1 and CDR2: MNHEY and SVGAGI. Trimming pared 5 bases from V and 6 bases from J, leaving 17 bases between. The CDR3 totals 15 residues. CDR3 loop: CASSPGGYRGQPQHF. CDR3 in DNA: TGTGCCAGCAGTCCTGGAGGTTATCGCGGTCAGCCCCAGCATTTT.

The chain uses TRBV4-2 and TRBJ2-7; D gene unclear. CDR3 length equals 15 residues. Deletions cut 3 bases from V and 0 bases from J, with 12 bases between. From germline, CDR1 is LGHNA and CDR2 YNFKEQ. The CDR3 DNA reads TGTGCCAGCAGCCAGGAGAGGCCGAGCTCCTACGAGCAGTACTTC. It encodes CASSQERPSSYEQYF.

V gene TRBV11-2 combines with J gene TRBJ2-2, with 10 bases matching TRBD1. The CDR3 is made up of 16 amino acids. The ends lost 6 bases at V and 6 bases at J; junction bases unmatched: 10. The germline V gene encodes CDR1 SGHAT and CDR2 FQNNGV. The CDR3 protein is CASRKPGTGASGELFF. The CDR3 DNA reads as TGTGCCAGCAGGAAACCCGGGACAGGGGCGTCCGGGGAGCTGTTTTTT.